These T cell receptor beta chains were read from a single sample in a study of T cell responses to AZD1222 COVID-19 vaccine. Sequenced by immunoSEQ multiplex PCR; TCRdb stores in-frame clones only, minus some. This sample yields some 14,000 clones, of which about four fifths are seen a single time; around 40% belongs to the top ten. The input for sequencing was peripheral blood, taken 28 days after the second AZD1222 dose. The receptors were gathered from an adult who received the AZD1222 COVID-19 vaccine. CDR3s include the opening cysteine and the closing phenylalanine or tryptophan. A D gene is named only where the DNA matches it firmly. The size of a clone is reported for some rows only, either as once, few or many, or as a class for expanded clones.

size	V	J	D	CDR3	DNA
.	TRBV3-1/TRBV3-2	TRBJ1-1	TRBD1	CASSQEQGVFRDTEAFF	TGTGCCAGCAGCCAAGAACAGGGGGTTTTTCGGGACACTGAAGCTTTCTTT
.	TRBV28	TRBJ2-1	TRBD1	CASSLTWTGNYNEQFF	TGTGCCAGCAGCCTTACTTGGACAGGGAACTACAATGAGCAGTTCTTC
.	TRBV12-3/TRBV12-4	TRBJ2-7	.	CASSRGYDEQYF	TGTGCCAGCAGTCGGGGCTATGACGAGCAGTACTTC
.	TRBV6-4	TRBJ2-1	TRBD1	CASSPGTGGNEQFF	TGTGCCAGCAGCCCGGGAACAGGGGGCAATGAGCAGTTCTTC
.	TRBV4-1	TRBJ2-7	.	CASSQAGGGRFYEQYF	TGCGCCAGCAGCCAGGCCGGGGGCGGGAGATTCTACGAGCAGTACTTC
.	TRBV11-2	TRBJ2-7	.	CASSQGRSTSYEQYF	TGTGCCAGCAGCCAGGGCCGCAGTACCTCCTACGAGCAGTACTTC
.	TRBV6-5	TRBJ2-4	TRBD2	CASRLAGGGKNIQYF	TGTGCCAGCAGGTTAGCGGGAGGTGGCAAAAACATTCAGTACTTC
.	TRBV3-1/TRBV3-2	TRBJ2-1	TRBD2	CASSHLGRGGNNEQFF	TGTGCCAGCAGCCATTTGGGGCGGGGGGGCAATAATGAGCAGTTCTTC
.	TRBV9	TRBJ2-1	TRBD2	CASTASGNAEQFF	TGTGCCAGCACTGCTAGCGGGAATGCGGAGCAGTTCTTC
.	TRBV18	TRBJ1-1	.	CASSPRGVVLNTEAFF	TGTGCCAGCTCACCACGGGGGGTGGTCTTGAACACTGAAGCTTTCTTT
.	TRBV20-1	TRBJ1-1	.	CSASLVGLKTEAFF	TGCAGTGCTAGTCTTGTAGGGTTGAAGACTGAAGCTTTCTTT
.	TRBV28	TRBJ2-1	TRBD2	CASSLSPGLAGRYNEQFF	TGTGCCAGCAGTTTAAGCCCCGGACTAGCAGGGAGATACAATGAGCAGTTCTTC
.	TRBV24-1	TRBJ2-1	TRBD2	CATSDDARESGNEQFF	TGTGCCACCAGTGATGACGCGCGGGAGTCCGGCAATGAGCAGTTCTTC
.	TRBV2	TRBJ2-3	TRBD2	CASHISGTIIRDTQYF	TGTGCCAGCCATATCTCCGGGACTATCATTCGAGATACGCAGTATTTT
.	TRBV7-9	TRBJ2-1	TRBD1	CASGQQGRNEQFF	TGTGCCAGCGGCCAACAGGGGCGGAATGAGCAGTTCTTC
once	TRBV6-2/TRBV6-3	TRBJ2-7	TRBD1	CASSYYTAGTESYEQYF	TGTGCCAGCAGTTACTATACTGCCGGGACAGAATCCTACGAGCAGTACTTC
.	TRBV5-1	TRBJ1-6	TRBD1	CASSPGGNSPLHF	TGCGCCAGCTCCCCAGGGGGTAATTCACCCCTCCACTTT
.	TRBV3-1/TRBV3-2	TRBJ2-7	.	CASSPRLVPYEQYF	TGTGCCAGCAGCCCCCGACTAGTCCCCTACGAGCAGTACTTC
.	TRBV19	TRBJ1-4	TRBD1	CASSIYPGQGLATNEKLFF	TGTGCCAGTAGTATATACCCCGGACAGGGCCTTGCAACTAATGAAAAACTGTTTTTT
.	TRBV5-1	TRBJ1-2	TRBD1	CASSLAETGEGYTF	TGCGCCAGCAGCTTGGCCGAGACAGGGGAAGGCTACACCTTC
.	TRBV5-1	TRBJ1-1	TRBD1	CASSYQGDGEAFF	TGCGCCAGCAGCTACCAGGGGGACGGTGAAGCTTTCTTT
once	TRBV6-5	TRBJ1-1	.	CASSDNRRSGAFF	TGTGCCAGCAGCGACAACAGGCGAAGCGGAGCTTTCTTT
.	TRBV30	TRBJ1-6	.	CACLLPGRSNNSPLHF	TGTGCCTGCTTGTTACCTGGACGGAGTAATAATTCACCCCTCCACTTT
.	TRBV7-9	TRBJ1-2	.	CASSPDGTRGNYGYTF	TGTGCCAGCAGCCCTGACGGTACCCGGGGGAACTATGGCTACACCTTC
.	TRBV7-8	TRBJ2-7	.	CASSLVGSRSYEQYF	TGTGCCAGCAGCTTAGTTGGCAGTCGCTCCTACGAGCAGTACTTC
.	TRBV4-1	TRBJ2-3	.	CASSHTRAGTTDTQYF	TGCGCCAGCAGCCACACGCGGGCGGGAACGACAGATACGCAGTATTTT
.	TRBV24-1	TRBJ2-3	.	CATSDVGSTDTQYF	TGTGCCACCAGTGATGTAGGGAGCACAGATACGCAGTATTTT
.	TRBV2	TRBJ1-3	.	CASSATESGNTIYF	TGTGCCAGCAGCGCGACAGAGTCTGGAAACACCATATATTTT
.	TRBV28	TRBJ1-5	TRBD1	CASSSHGTGGNQPQHF	TGTGCCAGCAGTTCCCACGGAACAGGGGGCAATCAGCCCCAGCATTTT
.	TRBV11-2	TRBJ1-1	.	CASSLVGSNTEAFF	TGTGCCAGCAGCTTAGTGGGTTCGAACACTGAAGCTTTCTTT
.	TRBV4-3	TRBJ2-3	.	CASSQGSGGSTDTQYF	TGCGCCAGCAGCCAAGGGTCTGGGGGCAGCACAGATACGCAGTATTTT
few	TRBV2	TRBJ1-6	.	CASSEEDLLWSPLHF	TGTGCCAGCAGTGAAGAGGACCTCCTTTGGTCACCCCTCCACTTT
once	TRBV3-1/TRBV3-2	TRBJ2-3	.	CASSQGRGGADTQYF	TGTGCCAGCAGCCAAGGCCGTGGTGGGGCAGATACGCAGTATTTT
.	TRBV5-1	TRBJ1-1	.	CASSPAAYLETEAFF	TGCGCCAGCAGCCCGGCCGCGTACCTCGAGACTGAAGCTTTCTTT
medium-sized	TRBV5-6	TRBJ1-6	.	CASSLWPGSRGSPLHF	TGTGCCAGCAGCTTGTGGCCCGGATCCAGGGGTTCACCCCTCCACTTT
.	TRBV3-1/TRBV3-2	TRBJ1-2	.	CASSQGQNGYTF	TGTGCCAGCAGCCAAGGACAAAATGGCTACACCTTC
.	TRBV9	TRBJ2-3	.	CASSVGLGTDTQYF	TGTGCCAGCAGCGTAGGATTAGGTACCGATACGCAGTATTTT
.	TRBV6-5	TRBJ1-4	.	CASSYGWDEKLFF	TGTGCCAGCAGTTACGGATGGGATGAAAAACTGTTTTTT
.	TRBV23-1	TRBJ2-7	.	CASSQSASPSRPYEQYF	TGCGCCAGCAGTCAATCGGCGTCTCCATCGAGACCTTACGAGCAGTACTTC
.	TRBV7-9	TRBJ2-2	TRBD1	CASSFSRGRRGTGELFF	TGTGCCAGCAGCTTCTCCAGGGGGCGAAGAGGGACCGGGGAGCTGTTTTTT
.	TRBV4-3	TRBJ1-5	.	CASSQETGRSNQPQHF	TGCGCCAGCAGCCAAGAAACCGGGCGTAGCAATCAGCCCCAGCATTTT
.	TRBV2	TRBJ2-1	TRBD2	CAGSSWGTSGRERAGNEQFF	TGTGCCGGAAGTAGTTGGGGGACTAGCGGGAGAGAGCGGGCGGGCAATGAGCAGTTCTTC
.	TRBV3-1/TRBV3-2	TRBJ1-4	.	CASSQLRDGEKLFF	TGTGCCAGCAGCCAATTAAGAGACGGTGAAAAACTGTTTTTT